A selection of T cell receptor beta chains follows, all from one sample in a study of vaccination effects on CD4 cells after COVID-19. Profiling relied on immunoSEQ multiplex PCR, and the TCRdb table lists in-frame clones only, not all of them. The table has about 20,000 clones, under 75% seen once; the top ten hold 9.1%. No antigen has been identified for these receptors. This sample comprised CD4+ T cells from PBMCs cultured with HCoV-NL63 spike peptides, obtained before COVID-19 vaccination. All receptors derive from a human donor who received a COVID-19 vaccine. Each CDR3 is given with its conserved first and last residue. A D gene is named only where the DNA matches it firmly. Some rows mark clone size as missing; the rest say once, few, many or name a class of expanded clone.

d_gene | abundance | j_gene | v_gene | len | CDR3nt | CDR3aa
NA | few | TRBJ1-3 | TRBV7-9 | 15 | TGTGCCAGCAGCCCGCGGCCCCACTCTGGAAACACCATATATTTT | CASSPRPHSGNTIYF
NA | few | TRBJ2-3 | TRBV6-6 | 15 | TGTGCCAGCAGTTTCCGCGGGGCCGTTTTAGATACGCAGTATTTT | CASSFRGAVLDTQYF
NA | medium-sized | TRBJ1-2 | TRBV6-1 | 15 | TGTGCCAGCAGTGAAGCTACGGGGCAAGAATATGGCTACACCTTC | CASSEATGQEYGYTF
NA | NA | TRBJ2-5 | TRBV11-2 | 13 | TGTGCCAGCAGCTTACAATACCAAGAGACCCAGTACTTC | CASSLQYQETQYF
NA | few | TRBJ2-2 | TRBV20-1 | 16 | TGCAGTGCTAGTAAAAGAGGACTCGCGAACACCGGGGAGCTGTTTTTT | CSASKRGLANTGELFF
TRBD2 | NA | TRBJ2-2 | TRBV12-5 | 16 | TGTGCTAGTGGTCAGCGGGGGGGCCTATCCACCGGGGAGCTGTTTTTT | CASGQRGGLSTGELFF
NA | NA | TRBJ1-3 | TRBV19 | 13 | TGTGCCAGTAGCGAGGGATCTGGAAACACCATATATTTT | CASSEGSGNTIYF
TRBD1 | NA | TRBJ1-3 | TRBV18 | 14 | TGTGCCAGCTCACCTCCGGGACAGGGAAACACCATATATTTT | CASSPPGQGNTIYF
NA | NA | TRBJ1-1 | TRBV2 | 16 | TGTGCCAGCAGACGGGACGGGGGATCGGGGAACACTGAAGCTTTCTTT | CASRRDGGSGNTEAFF
NA | once | TRBJ2-2 | TRBV5-1 | 14 | TGCGCCAGCAGCACGCAGGGGAGCACCGGGGAGCTGTTTTTT | CASSTQGSTGELFF
NA | few | TRBJ2-2 | TRBV6-5 | 14 | TGTGCCAGCACTAGAGACAGGAACACCGGGGAGCTGTTTTTT | CASTRDRNTGELFF
TRBD1 | NA | TRBJ1-6 | TRBV18 | 17 | TGTGCCAGCTCACCACGGGACAGGGGATCCTATAATTCACCCCTCCACTTT | CASSPRDRGSYNSPLHF
TRBD2 | NA | TRBJ2-5 | TRBV5-4 | 14 | TGTGCCAGCAGCACCCGGGGGGGCGGGGAGACCCAGTACTTC | CASSTRGGGETQYF
NA | NA | TRBJ1-1 | TRBV5-1 | 15 | TGCGCCAGCAGCTTGGAGCGGGGGGGGAACACTGAAGCTTTCTTT | CASSLERGGNTEAFF
NA | NA | TRBJ2-7 | TRBV18 | 15 | TGTGCCAGCTCACCCCTGGGGGGGGGCGCCTACGAGCAGTACTTC | CASSPLGGGAYEQYF
NA | NA | TRBJ1-2 | TRBV19 | 13 | TGTGCCAGTGCCGTAGACAGTAACTATGGCTACACCTTC | CASAVDSNYGYTF
NA | NA | TRBJ2-7 | TRBV6-2/TRBV6-3 | 13 | TGTGCCAGCAGTTACAAAAAGCGCTACGAGCAGTACTTC | CASSYKKRYEQYF
TRBD1 | once | TRBJ1-4 | TRBV4-1 | 14 | TGCGCCAGCAGCCAAGACAGGGGGCAGGAAAAACTGTTTTTT | CASSQDRGQEKLFF
TRBD1 | NA | TRBJ1-5 | TRBV5-8 | 15 | TGTGCCAGCAGCCCGGACAGGGGGGGATATCAGCCCCAGCATTTT | CASSPDRGGYQPQHF
TRBD1 | NA | TRBJ2-5 | TRBV10-3 | 13 | TGTGCCATCAGGGCGACAGGGCAAGAGACCCAGTACTTC | CAIRATGQETQYF
NA | once | TRBJ2-1 | TRBV19 | 14 | TGTGCCAGTTCACAGATGGCCCCCTACAATGAGCAGTTCTTC | CASSQMAPYNEQFF
NA | NA | TRBJ2-3 | TRBV28 | 15 | TGTGCCAGCAGTACCCGGACTGGAAGCACAGATACGCAGTATTTT | CASSTRTGSTDTQYF
TRBD2 | NA | TRBJ2-5 | TRBV12-5 | 16 | TGTGCTAGTGTACTAGGACTAGCGGGAGTGTCAGAGACCCAGTACTTC | CASVLGLAGVSETQYF
NA | few | TRBJ1-1 | TRBV6-5 | 13 | TGTGCCAGCAGTTACAGGGACCTTGGCGAAGCTTTCTTT | CASSYRDLGEAFF
NA | NA | TRBJ2-3 | TRBV29-1 | 13 | TGCAGCGTCGGACCCCAGGCCACAGATACGCAGTATTTT | CSVGPQATDTQYF
TRBD1 | NA | TRBJ1-5 | TRBV2 | 15 | TGTGCCAGCAGTGACAGGACAGGGGGGAATCAGCCCCAGCATTTT | CASSDRTGGNQPQHF
NA | NA | TRBJ1-5 | TRBV19 | 15 | TGTGCCAGTAGTGGAGGACTGCGGGGCAATCAGCCCCAGCATTTT | CASSGGLRGNQPQHF
NA | NA | TRBJ2-1 | TRBV10-1 | 12 | TGCGCCAGCAGTGAGGCACCCAATGAGCAGTTCTTC | CASSEAPNEQFF
NA | NA | TRBJ1-1 | TRBV10-1 | 15 | TGCGCCAGCAGTGAGTCGGCAGGGTCGGACACTGAAGCTTTCTTT | CASSESAGSDTEAFF
NA | once | TRBJ2-7 | TRBV9 | 16 | TGTGCCAGCAGCGCCAAGGATGGGATCGGATCCTACGAGCAGTACTTC | CASSAKDGIGSYEQYF
NA | NA | TRBJ1-4 | TRBV6-5 | 13 | TGTGCCAGCAGTTACGGGGAGGCGGAAAAACTGTTTTTT | CASSYGEAEKLFF
NA | NA | TRBJ2-5 | TRBV27 | 16 | TGTGCCAGCAGTTTCCGCAGACCCCGGAGCCAAGAGACCCAGTACTTC | CASSFRRPRSQETQYF
TRBD1 | NA | TRBJ1-4 | TRBV6-5 | 15 | TGTGCCAGCAGCTCCCCCAGGGGGGAAAATGAAAAACTGTTTTTT | CASSSPRGENEKLFF
NA | few | TRBJ1-1 | TRBV3-1/TRBV3-2 | 13 | TGTGCCAGCAGCCTTGGGGGGCGAACTGAAGCTTTCTTT | CASSLGGRTEAFF
NA | NA | TRBJ1-2 | TRBV6-2/TRBV6-3 | 15 | TGTGCCAGCAGTTACTCACCCTCGGACGGGGGAGGCTACACCTTC | CASSYSPSDGGGYTF
TRBD1 | NA | TRBJ1-3 | TRBV6-6 | 17 | TGTGCCAGCAGTCCTCCTATGCAGGGGGCGAGAGGAAACACCATATATTTT | CASSPPMQGARGNTIYF
TRBD1 | NA | TRBJ2-7 | TRBV11-1 | 14 | TGTGCCAGCAGCTACGGACAGGGGGCCTACGAGCAGTACTTC | CASSYGQGAYEQYF
TRBD1 | medium-sized | TRBJ1-1 | TRBV10-3 | 15 | TGTGCCATCAGTGAGTCGGGGACAGCGAACACTGAAGCTTTCTTT | CAISESGTANTEAFF
NA | NA | TRBJ2-3 | TRBV9 | 15 | TGTGCCAGCAGCGTACAGGGAAATGGCCCAGATACGCAGTATTTT | CASSVQGNGPDTQYF
NA | NA | TRBJ1-2 | TRBV30 | 11 | TGTGCCTGGTGGCGGGGGGGCGGCTACACCTTC | CAWWRGGGYTF
TRBD2 | NA | TRBJ2-4 | TRBV4-1 | 18 | TGCGCCAGCAGTCTGGGACTAGCGGGAGGGGTGGACAAAAACATTCAGTACTTC | CASSLGLAGGVDKNIQYF
TRBD2 | NA | TRBJ2-5 | TRBV2 | 13 | TGTGCCACCCTTGCGGGGGGTCAAGAGACCCAGTACTTC | CATLAGGQETQYF
TRBD2 | NA | TRBJ2-1 | TRBV15 | 20 | TGTGCCACCAGACCTAGAGTGGGGACTAGCGGGAGTAACTCCTACAATGAGCAGTTCTTC | CATRPRVGTSGSNSYNEQFF
NA | NA | TRBJ1-4 | TRBV6-1 | 14 | TGTGCCAGCAGTGAATCGACAGGTCGGGAAAAACTGTTTTTT | CASSESTGREKLFF
TRBD1 | NA | TRBJ1-3 | TRBV5-1 | 14 | TGCGCCAGCAGCCGGGACAGGGGAGGAAACACCATATATTTT | CASSRDRGGNTIYF
NA | NA | TRBJ1-4 | TRBV6-1 | 15 | TGTGCCAGCAGTGAATTCGGACCTCTCAGACAAAAACTGTTTTTT | CASSEFGPLRQKLFF
NA | NA | TRBJ1-1 | TRBV11-2 | 14 | TGTGCCAGCAGCTTAGGGACAGTGAACACTGAAGCTTTCTTT | CASSLGTVNTEAFF
TRBD1 | NA | TRBJ2-1 | TRBV23-1 | 15 | TGCGCCAGCAGTCAAAAGGGACAGGCCGACAATGAGCAGTTCTTC | CASSQKGQADNEQFF
TRBD2 | NA | TRBJ2-3 | TRBV5-4 | 16 | TGTGCCAGCAGCGCCAATAGCGGGGCCTTCACAGATACGCAGTATTTT | CASSANSGAFTDTQYF
NA | once | TRBJ2-7 | TRBV18 | 16 | TGTGCCAGCTCACCGGCAGGGTGGGTTGCCGACTACGAGCAGTACTTC | CASSPAGWVADYEQYF
NA | NA | TRBJ1-4 | TRBV27 | 14 | TGTGCCAGCATGGGGGTTGCAACTAATGAAAAACTGTTTTTT | CASMGVATNEKLFF
NA | NA | TRBJ1-2 | TRBV7-9 | 12 | TGTGCCAGCAGCTTCGAGGGCTATGGCTACACCTTC | CASSFEGYGYTF
NA | NA | TRBJ2-3 | TRBV5-1 | 14 | TGCGCCAGCAGCTTGGAGGGGAGAACAGATACGCAGTATTTT | CASSLEGRTDTQYF
NA | NA | TRBJ1-1 | TRBV28 | 14 | TGTGCCAGCAGTTTAGTACCCGGGAACACTGAAGCTTTCTTT | CASSLVPGNTEAFF